These 17 T cell receptor beta chains came from one sample sequenced in a study of T-cell reconstitution after alpha-beta-depleted transplantation in children. Unique molecular identifiers were incorporated when the TCRbeta library was constructed. TCRdb recomputed calls from the PCR reads with MiXCR, one row per CDR3 protein. This sample has some 300,000 distinct CDR3 sequences, with about 9.5% found just once. The sample was PBMCs, taken before TCRalphabeta/CD19-depleted stem cell transplant. Receptors were obtained from a boy in the first two years of life with acute myeloid leukemia, due to receive a stem cell transplant.

In its sample, this clonotype was seen many times. The chain has TRBV5-1 and TRBJ2-3; D gene unclear. Germline CDR1 is SGHRS and CDR2 is YFSETQ. Trimming took off 5 bases at V and 8 bases at J, with 18 bases between the two ends. This CDR3 is built from 14 residues. As DNA, the CDR3 is TGCGCCAGCAGTGAAGGCCTCCTTGGCAGTACGCAGTATTTT. This codes for CASSEGLLGSTQYF.

The genes are TRBV5-5 and TRBJ2-7, with D possibly TRBD2 on 5 matching bases. This CDR3 has 13 amino acids. Germline V gives CDR1 SGHKS, CDR2 YYEKEE (reference sequence). Trimming shortened V by 2 bases and J by 6 bases, and 12 bases separated the two germline ends. The chain's CDR3 is CASSFGVLSEQYF. Written as DNA, the CDR3 is TGTGCCAGCAGCTTCGGGGTCCTCTCCGAGCAGTACTTC.

The chain couples TRBV12-3 or TRBV12-4 to TRBJ2-1; D ambiguous. The V gene lost 5 bases and the J gene lost 8 bases, with 16 bases spanning the gap. The CDR3 extends over 14 amino acids. The CDR3 bases are TGTGCCAGCAGTACAAATCTAAGAGAGGATGAGCAGTTCTTC. Translation gives CASSTNLREDEQFF.

This clonotype was counted many times. The V call is TRBV7-9, the J call TRBJ2-7, with D tentatively TRBD1 (5 bases). CDR3 length: 14 amino acids. V lost 3 bases, J lost 5 bases, and 14 bases lay in between. Germline CDR1 reads SEHNR; CDR2 reads FQNEAQ (reference sequence). CDR3 nucleotide sequence: TGTGCCAGCAGCTTTTTGATGGGGCGAAACGAGCAGTACTTC. It yields the protein CASSFLMGRNEQYF.

This clonotype showed up many times. J is TRBJ2-1 and V is TRBV12-3 or TRBV12-4; D is uncertain. The CDR3 has 12 amino acids. V lost 3 bases and J lost 10, with 10 bases in between. CDR3 nucleotides: TGTGCCAGCAGTTTTATCGAGACAGAGCAGTTCTTC. It specifies CASSFIETEQFF.

V usage is TRBV7-9 and J usage is TRBJ2-7, with D perhaps given as TRBD1 or TRBD2 (5 bases each). V was shortened by 7 bases and J by 4 bases, with 20 bases between the two germline ends. The CDR3 length is 15 residues. Germline loops: CDR1 SEHNR, CDR2 FQNEAQ (reference sequence). The CDR3 bases are TGTGCCAGCACTTTGGGTACACGAGGGGCTTACGAGCAGTACTTC. This sequence encodes CASTLGTRGAYEQYF.

This clonotype has ten or more counts. The CDR3 loop reads CASSPYYGVRPQHF. CDR3 coding DNA: TGTGCCAGCAGTCCCTACTACGGGGTTCGGCCCCAGCATTTT. V and J are TRBV6-1 and TRBJ1-5; D not certain. Trimming shortened V by 5 bases and J by 9 bases, and 17 bases separated the two germline ends. CDR3 length: 14 amino acids. CDR1 is MNHNS, CDR2 SASEGT, per germline.

This clonotype has just a few counts. The chain carries TRBV15 and TRBJ2-3, with a possible D match to TRBD1 (6 bases). CDR3 length: 16 residues. Germline CDR1 and CDR2: LNHNV and YYDKDF (reference sequence). V lost 2 bases to trimming and J lost 1 base, with 13 bases between them. CDR3 protein: CATSRLGEGGTDTQYF. For the CDR3, the DNA is TGTGCCACCAGCAGATTGGGCGAGGGGGGCACAGATACGCAGTATTTT.

This clonotype was counted many times. The V gene is TRBV9, the J gene TRBJ2-3; 9 nucleotides align to TRBD2. Germline values: CDR1 SGDLS, CDR2 YYNGEE. V lost 5 bases to trimming and J lost 0 bases; unmatched junction nucleotides: 7. This CDR3 has 16 residues. CDR3 region: CASSRSGSPSTDTQYF. In nucleotides, the CDR3 is TGTGCCAGCAGTCGTAGCGGGAGTCCTAGCACAGATACGCAGTATTTT.

The chain carries TRBV20-1 and TRBJ2-2; D may correspond to TRBD1 or TRBD2 (5 bases each). V was clipped by 5 bases and J by 0 bases, with 13 bases between them. CDR3 length: 15 amino acids. The germline gives CDR1 DFQATT, CDR2 SNEGSKA (reference sequence). This CDR3 is CSARTGGTNTGELFF. The CDR3 bases are TGCAGTGCTCGAACTGGGGGAACGAACACCGGGGAGCTGTTTTTT.

This clonotype appeared many times. The chain has TRBV29-1 and TRBJ2-6; perhaps TRBD2 as D (5 bases). Trimming pared 7 bases from V and 4 bases from J, leaving 14 bases between. The CDR3 sequence is 14 residues long. The germline V gene has CDR1 SQVTM and CDR2 ANQGSEA. The CDR3 DNA follows: TGCAGCGCCGTCGGGGAGAGCGGGGCCAACGTCCTGACTTTC. Translating gives CSAVGESGANVLTF.

In this sample, this clonotype turned up many times. The gene calls are TRBV7-3 and TRBJ1-6, with D perhaps TRBD1 (6 bases). The CDR3 length is 15 residues. Trimming shortened V by 2 bases and J by 10 bases, and 15 bases separated the two germline ends. Germline V gene lookup returns CDR1 SGHTA and CDR2 FQGTGA. CDR3 amino acids: CASSLFAGARSPLHF. CDR3 coding DNA: TGTGCCAGCAGCTTATTTGCGGGGGCAAGATCACCCCTCCACTTT.

This clonotype was counted at least ten times. This chain connects TRBV29-1 to TRBJ2-2; perhaps TRBD2 as D (5 bases). CDR3 length: 13 amino acids. The V and J ends lost 6 bases and 7 bases respectively, with 15 bases between them. CDR1 SQVTM and CDR2 ANQGSEA come from the germline V gene. The CDR3 sequence is CSVRRGTGGELFF. For the CDR3, the DNA is TGCAGCGTCCGCCGGGGAACGGGCGGGGAGCTGTTTTTT.

This clonotype was recorded many times. The gene calls are TRBV29-1 and TRBJ2-5, with D tentatively TRBD1 (6 bases). The V gene's germline CDR1 is SQVTM and CDR2 ANQGSEA. There are 13 residues in the CDR3. V lost 6 bases and J lost 0, with 11 bases in between. The CDR3 reads CSVAWDNQETQYF. CDR3 DNA sequence: TGCAGCGTCGCCTGGGACAACCAAGAGACCCAGTACTTC.

The sample holds many counts of this clonotype. The chain couples TRBV28 to TRBJ1-2, with TRBD1 matching 11 bases. With V trimmed by 5 bases and J by 3 bases, 8 bases remained unmatched. CDR3 size: 16 residues. Germline values: CDR1 MDHEN, CDR2 SYDVKM. CDR3 DNA: TGTGCCAGCAGTCGCGGGGGGACAGGGGGAGACTATGGCTACACCTTC. This translates into CASSRGGTGGDYGYTF.

In this sample, this clonotype turned up many times. The chain couples TRBV20-1 to TRBJ2-5; D not resolved. This CDR3 comprises 13 residues. Trimming cost V 4 bases and J 4 bases, with 13 bases left between them. Germline CDR1 is DFQATT and CDR2 is SNEGSKA (reference sequence). In DNA, the CDR3 is TGCAGTGCTAAGGACCGGGTCCTAGAGACCCAGTACTTC. It specifies CSAKDRVLETQYF.

This clonotype was detected many times. This chain uses TRBV20-1 with TRBJ2-2, with D maybe TRBD2 (6 bases). The V end was cut by 6 bases, the J end by 1 base, with 12 bases between. CDR1 is DFQATT and CDR2 is SNEGSKA in the germline V gene (reference sequence). The CDR3 runs to 14 residues. The DNA for the CDR3 is TGCAGTGCCGGGGGAAGCAGGAACACCGGGGAGCTGTTTTTT. This gives the protein CSAGGSRNTGELFF.